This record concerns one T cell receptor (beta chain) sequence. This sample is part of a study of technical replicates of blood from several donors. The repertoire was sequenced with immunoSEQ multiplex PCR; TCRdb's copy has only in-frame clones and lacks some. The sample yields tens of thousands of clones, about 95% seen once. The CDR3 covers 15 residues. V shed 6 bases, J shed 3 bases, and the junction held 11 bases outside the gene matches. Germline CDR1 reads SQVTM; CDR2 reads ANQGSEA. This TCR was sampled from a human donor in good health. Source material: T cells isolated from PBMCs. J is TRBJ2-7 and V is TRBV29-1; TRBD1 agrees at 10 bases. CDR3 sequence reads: CSVGTGERLGYEQYF. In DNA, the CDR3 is TGCAGCGTAGGGACAGGGGAGCGTCTCGGCTACGAGCAGTACTTC.